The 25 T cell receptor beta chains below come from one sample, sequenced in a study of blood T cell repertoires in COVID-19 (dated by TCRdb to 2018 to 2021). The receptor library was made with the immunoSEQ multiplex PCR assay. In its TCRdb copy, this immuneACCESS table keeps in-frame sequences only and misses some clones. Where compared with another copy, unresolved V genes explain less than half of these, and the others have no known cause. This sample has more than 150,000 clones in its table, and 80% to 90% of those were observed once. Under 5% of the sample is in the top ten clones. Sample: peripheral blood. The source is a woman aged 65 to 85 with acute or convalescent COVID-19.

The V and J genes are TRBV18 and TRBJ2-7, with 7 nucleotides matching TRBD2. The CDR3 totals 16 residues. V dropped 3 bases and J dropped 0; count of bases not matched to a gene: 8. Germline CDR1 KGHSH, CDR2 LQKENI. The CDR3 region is CASSPTFGTNSYEQYF. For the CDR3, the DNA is TGTGCCAGCTCACCCACCTTCGGGACTAACTCCTACGAGCAGTACTTC.

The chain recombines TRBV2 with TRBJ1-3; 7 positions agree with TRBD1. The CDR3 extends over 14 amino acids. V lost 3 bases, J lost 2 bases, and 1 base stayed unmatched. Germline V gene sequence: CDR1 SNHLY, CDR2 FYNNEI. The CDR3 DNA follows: TGTGCCAGCAGTGAGACAGGGACTGGAAACACCATATATTTT. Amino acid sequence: CASSETGTGNTIYF.

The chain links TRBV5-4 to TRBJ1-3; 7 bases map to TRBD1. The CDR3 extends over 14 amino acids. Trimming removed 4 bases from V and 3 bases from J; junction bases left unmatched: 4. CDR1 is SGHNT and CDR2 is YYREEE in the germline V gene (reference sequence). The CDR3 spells CASSRQGVGNTIYF. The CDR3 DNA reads TGTGCCAGCAGCCGCCAGGGGGTTGGAAACACCATATATTTT.

CDR3 in DNA: TGTGCCAGCAAAAATCTTAGACAGCTCATTAATTCACCCCTCCACTTT. As protein: CASKNLRQLINSPLHF. V and J are TRBV27 and TRBJ1-6; D perhaps matches TRBD1 (5 bases). With 7 bases removed from V and 6 bases from J, the gap between germline ends came to 19 bases. The CDR3 length is 16 residues. Germline lookup yields CDR1 MNHEY and CDR2 SMNVEV (reference sequence).

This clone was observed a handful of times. For the CDR3, the DNA is TGTGCCAGTAAGCGCGATAGCTCGAACACCGGGGAGCTGTTTTTT. It yields the protein CASKRDSSNTGELFF. The chain recombines TRBV19 with TRBJ2-2; D uncertain. The germline gives CDR1 LNHDA, CDR2 SQIVND (reference sequence). The CDR3 has 15 amino acids. Trimming cost V 7 bases and J 0 bases, with 12 bases left between them. Complete variable domain (other parts from reference TRBV19 and TRBJ2-2): DGGITQSPKYLFRKEGQNVTLSCEQNLNHDAMYWYRQDPGQGLRLIYYSQIVNDFQKGDIAEGYSVSREKKESFPLTVTSAQKNPTAFYLCASKRDSSNTGELFFGEGSRLTVL.

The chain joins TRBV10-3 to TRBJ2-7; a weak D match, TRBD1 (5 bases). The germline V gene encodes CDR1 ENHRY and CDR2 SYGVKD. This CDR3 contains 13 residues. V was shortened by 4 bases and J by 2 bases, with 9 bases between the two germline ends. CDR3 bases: TGTGCCATCAGTGGGACAACCGCCTACGAGCAGTACTTC. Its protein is CAISGTTAYEQYF.

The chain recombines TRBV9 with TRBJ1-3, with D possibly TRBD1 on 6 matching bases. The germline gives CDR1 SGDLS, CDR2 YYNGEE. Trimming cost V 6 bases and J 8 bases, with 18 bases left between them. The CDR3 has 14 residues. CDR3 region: CASTKRGGTDTIYF. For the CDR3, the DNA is TGTGCCAGCACCAAAAGGGGGGGGACGGACACCATATATTTT.

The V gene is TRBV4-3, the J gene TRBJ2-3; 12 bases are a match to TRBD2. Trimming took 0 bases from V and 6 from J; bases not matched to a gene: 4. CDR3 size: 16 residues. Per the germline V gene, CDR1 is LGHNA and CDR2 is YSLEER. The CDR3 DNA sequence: TGCGCCAGCAGCCAAGAACTAGCGGGGGGCCGCGATACGCAGTATTTT. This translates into CASSQELAGGRDTQYF.

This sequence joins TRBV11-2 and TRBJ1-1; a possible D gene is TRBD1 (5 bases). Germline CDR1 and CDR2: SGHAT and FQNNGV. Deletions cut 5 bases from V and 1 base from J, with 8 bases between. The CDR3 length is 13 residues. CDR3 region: CASSLGQNTEAFF. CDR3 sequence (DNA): TGTGCCAGCAGCCTAGGACAGAACACTGAAGCTTTCTTT.

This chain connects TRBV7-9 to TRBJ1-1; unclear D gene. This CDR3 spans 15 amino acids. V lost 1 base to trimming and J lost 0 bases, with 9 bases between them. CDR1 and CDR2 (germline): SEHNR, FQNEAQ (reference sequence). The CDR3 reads CASSLGTAMNTEAFF. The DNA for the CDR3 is TGTGCCAGCAGCTTAGGAACAGCAATGAACACTGAAGCTTTCTTT.

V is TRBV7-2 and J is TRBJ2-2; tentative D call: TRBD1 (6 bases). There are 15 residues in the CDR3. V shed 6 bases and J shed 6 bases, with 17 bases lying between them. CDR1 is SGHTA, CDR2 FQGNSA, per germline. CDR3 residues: CASSSTQGRAGELFF. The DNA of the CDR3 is TGTGCCAGCAGTTCGACCCAGGGGCGGGCCGGGGAGCTGTTTTTT.

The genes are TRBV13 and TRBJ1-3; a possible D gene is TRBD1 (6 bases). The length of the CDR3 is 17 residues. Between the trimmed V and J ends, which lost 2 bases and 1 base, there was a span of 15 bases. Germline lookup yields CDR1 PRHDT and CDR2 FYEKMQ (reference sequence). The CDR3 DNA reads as TGTGCCAGCAGCTTAATACAGGGAGAAGTTTCTGGAAACACCATATATTTT. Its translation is CASSLIQGEVSGNTIYF.

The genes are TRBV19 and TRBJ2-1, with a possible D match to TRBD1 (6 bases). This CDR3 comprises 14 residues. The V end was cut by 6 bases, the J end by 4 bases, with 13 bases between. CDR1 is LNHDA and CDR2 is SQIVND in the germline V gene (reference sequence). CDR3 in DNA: TGTGCCAGTAGGACGGGACACAATTACAATGAGCAGTTCTTC. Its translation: CASRTGHNYNEQFF.

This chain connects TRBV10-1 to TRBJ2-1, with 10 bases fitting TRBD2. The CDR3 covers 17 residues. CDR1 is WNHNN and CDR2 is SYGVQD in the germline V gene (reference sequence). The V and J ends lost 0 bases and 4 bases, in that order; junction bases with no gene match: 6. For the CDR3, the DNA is TGCGCCAGCAGTGAGTCGGCTAGCGGGGGACCTTACAATGAGCAGTTCTTC. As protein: CASSESASGGPYNEQFF.

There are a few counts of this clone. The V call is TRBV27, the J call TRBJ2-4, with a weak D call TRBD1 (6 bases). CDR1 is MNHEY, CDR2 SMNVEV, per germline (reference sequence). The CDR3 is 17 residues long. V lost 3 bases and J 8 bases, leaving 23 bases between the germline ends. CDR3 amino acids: CASSLGAATGGGHIQYF. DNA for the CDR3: TGTGCCAGCAGTTTGGGGGCCGCGACAGGAGGCGGTCACATTCAGTACTTC.

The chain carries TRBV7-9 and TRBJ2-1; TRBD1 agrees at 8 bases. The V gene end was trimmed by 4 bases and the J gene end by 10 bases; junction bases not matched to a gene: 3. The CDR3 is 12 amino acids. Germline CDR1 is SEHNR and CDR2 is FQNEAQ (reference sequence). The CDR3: CASSSQGDEQFF. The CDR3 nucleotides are TGTGCCAGCAGCTCACAGGGGGACGAGCAGTTCTTC.

CDR3 amino acids: CASSPAQQDRAFF. In nucleotides, the CDR3 is TGTGCCAGCTCACCCGCTCAGCAGGATCGAGCTTTCTTT. The V call is TRBV18, the J call TRBJ1-1, with D hard to call. The length of the CDR3 is 13 residues. CDR1 is KGHSH, CDR2 LQKENI, per germline. V was pared by 3 bases and J by 10 bases, with 15 bases between.

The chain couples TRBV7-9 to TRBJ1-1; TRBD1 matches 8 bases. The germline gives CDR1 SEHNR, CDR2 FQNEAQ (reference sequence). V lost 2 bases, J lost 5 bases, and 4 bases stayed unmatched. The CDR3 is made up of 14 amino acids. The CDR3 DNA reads TGTGCCAGCAGCTTACAGGGGGCCGGTACTGAAGCTTTCTTT. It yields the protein CASSLQGAGTEAFF. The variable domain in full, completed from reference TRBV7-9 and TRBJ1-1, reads DTGVSQNPRHKITKRGQNVTFRCDPISEHNRLYWYRQTLGQGPEFLTYFQNEAQLEKSRLLSDRFSAERPKGSFSTLEIQRTEQGDSAMYLCASSLQGAGTEAFFGQGTRLTVV.

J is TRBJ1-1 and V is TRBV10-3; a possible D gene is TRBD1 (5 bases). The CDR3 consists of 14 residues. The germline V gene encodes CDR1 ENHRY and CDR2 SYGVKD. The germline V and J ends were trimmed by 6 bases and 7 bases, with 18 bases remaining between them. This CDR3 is CAISPVGPRNEAFF. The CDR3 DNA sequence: TGTGCCATCAGCCCCGTGGGGCCGCGGAATGAAGCTTTCTTT.

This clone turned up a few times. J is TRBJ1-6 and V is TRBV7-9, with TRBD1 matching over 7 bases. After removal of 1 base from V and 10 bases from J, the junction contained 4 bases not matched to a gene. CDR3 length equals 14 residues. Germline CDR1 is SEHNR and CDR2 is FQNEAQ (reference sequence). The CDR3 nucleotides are TGTGCCAGCAGCTTAGGGGACAGAGGCTCACCCCTCCACTTT. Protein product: CASSLGDRGSPLHF.

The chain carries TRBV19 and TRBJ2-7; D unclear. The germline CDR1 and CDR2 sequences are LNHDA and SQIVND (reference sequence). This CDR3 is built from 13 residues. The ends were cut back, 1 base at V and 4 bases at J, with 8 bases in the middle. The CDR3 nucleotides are TGTGCCAGTAGTATAGGCCTCCGGTACGAGCAGTACTTC. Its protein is CASSIGLRYEQYF.

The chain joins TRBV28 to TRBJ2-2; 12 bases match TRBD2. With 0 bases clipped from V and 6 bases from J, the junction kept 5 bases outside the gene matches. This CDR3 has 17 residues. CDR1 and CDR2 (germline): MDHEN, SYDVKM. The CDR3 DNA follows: TGTGCCAGCAGTTTATGGCGGCTAGCGGGAGGGCCCGGGGAGCTGTTTTTT. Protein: CASSLWRLAGGPGELFF.

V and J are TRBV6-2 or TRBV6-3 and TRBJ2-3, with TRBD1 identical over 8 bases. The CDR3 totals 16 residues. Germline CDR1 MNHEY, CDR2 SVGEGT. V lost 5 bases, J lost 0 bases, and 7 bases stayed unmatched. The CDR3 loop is CASSRDRGLSTDTQYF. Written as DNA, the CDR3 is TGTGCCAGCAGTCGCGACAGGGGACTTAGCACAGATACGCAGTATTTT.

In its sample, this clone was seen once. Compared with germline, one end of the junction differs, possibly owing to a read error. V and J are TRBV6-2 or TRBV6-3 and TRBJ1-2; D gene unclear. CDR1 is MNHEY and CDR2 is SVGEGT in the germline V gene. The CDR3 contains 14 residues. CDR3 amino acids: CASSLDTVNFGYTF. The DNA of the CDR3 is TGTGCCAGCAGTCTCGACACGGTGAACTTTGGCTACACCTTC.

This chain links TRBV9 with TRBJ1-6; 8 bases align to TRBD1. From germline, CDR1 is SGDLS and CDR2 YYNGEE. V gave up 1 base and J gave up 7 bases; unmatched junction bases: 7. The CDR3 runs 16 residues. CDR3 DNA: TGTGCCAGCAGCGTACAGGGGGCAGTTCAAAATTCACCCCTCCACTTT. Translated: CASSVQGAVQNSPLHF.